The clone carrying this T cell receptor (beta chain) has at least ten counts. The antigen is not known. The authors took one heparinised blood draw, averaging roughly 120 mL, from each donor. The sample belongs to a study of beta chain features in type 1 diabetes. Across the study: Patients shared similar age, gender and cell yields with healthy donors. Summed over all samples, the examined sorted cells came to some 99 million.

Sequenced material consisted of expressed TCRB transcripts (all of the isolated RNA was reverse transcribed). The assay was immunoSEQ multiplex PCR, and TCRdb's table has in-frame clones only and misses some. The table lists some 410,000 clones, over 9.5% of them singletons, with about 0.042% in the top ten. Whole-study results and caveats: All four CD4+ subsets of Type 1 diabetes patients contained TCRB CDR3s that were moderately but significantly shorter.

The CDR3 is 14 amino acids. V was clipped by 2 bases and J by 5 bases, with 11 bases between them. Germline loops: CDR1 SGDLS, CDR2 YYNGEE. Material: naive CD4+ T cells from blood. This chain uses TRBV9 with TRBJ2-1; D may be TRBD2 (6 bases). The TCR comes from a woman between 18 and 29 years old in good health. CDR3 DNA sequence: TGTGCCAGCAGCGTTGTAGCGGAGAACAATGAGCAGTTCTTC. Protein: CASSVVAENNEQFF.